This T cell receptor (beta chain) was profiled in a study of T cell responses to AZD1222 COVID-19 vaccine. Study-wide findings and caveats: The CD4 TCRs associated with vaccination extended across spike and predominated at 160-218 and 743-854.

CDR3 length equals 14 residues. Germline CDR1 and CDR2: MNHEY and SMNVEV (reference sequence). The ends lost 7 bases at V and 7 bases at J; junction bases unmatched: 11. Profiled with immunoSEQ multiplex PCR; TCRdb holds only in-frame clones, not every one. The sample lists about 110,000 clones; around 85% were seen once. Regarding this clone: Its antigen is unidentified.

This TCR derives from an adult in good health. The chain recombines TRBV27 with TRBJ1-2; 8 nucleotides match TRBD1. Sample: peripheral blood, taken on day 0 of AZD1222 vaccination. The CDR3 region is CASMVSGGAGGYTF. The CDR3 DNA follows: TGTGCCAGCATGGTATCAGGGGGCGCGGGTGGCTACACCTTC.